This TCR beta chain was found in a study of tumor-infiltrating lymphocytes in localized non-small cell lung cancer. In regard to this clone: Its antigen remains unknown.

Study results and limitations: Not all patients were TCR sequenced, owing to tissue quantity. Immunotypes IM1 and IM2 had similar TCR-derived T-cell fractions. Each assay used a separate piece of the same tissue.

This CDR3 spans 18 amino acids. Sequencing used immunoSEQ multiplex PCR; TCRdb keeps in-frame clones, though not all of them. Among some 16,000 clones listed, about 45% were seen once. This TCR came from a human donor with non-small cell lung cancer. The sample comprised lung tumor tissue. V is TRBV21-1 and J is TRBJ2-4; the D call TRBD2 from the table was never checked on the DNA. TRBV21-1 is marked as a pseudogene. The CDR3: CASSPPGFPLRGKNIQYF. The CDR3 DNA reads as TGTGCCAGCAGCCCCCCGGGTTTCCCCCTACGGGGCAAAAACATTCAGTACTTC.